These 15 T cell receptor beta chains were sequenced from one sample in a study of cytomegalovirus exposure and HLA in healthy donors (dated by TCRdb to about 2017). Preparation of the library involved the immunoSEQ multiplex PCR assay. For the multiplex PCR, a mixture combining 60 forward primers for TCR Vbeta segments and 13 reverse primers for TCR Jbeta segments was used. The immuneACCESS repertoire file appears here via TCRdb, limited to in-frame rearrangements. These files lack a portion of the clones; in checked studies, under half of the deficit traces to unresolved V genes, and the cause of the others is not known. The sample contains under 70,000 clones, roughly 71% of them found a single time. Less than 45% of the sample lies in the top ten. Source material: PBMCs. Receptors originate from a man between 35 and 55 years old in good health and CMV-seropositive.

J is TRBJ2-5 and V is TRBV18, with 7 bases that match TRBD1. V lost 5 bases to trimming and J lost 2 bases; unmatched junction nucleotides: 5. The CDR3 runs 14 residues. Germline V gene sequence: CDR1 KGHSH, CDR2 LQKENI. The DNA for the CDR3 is TGTGCCAGCTCATTCGGGACAGTACAAGAGACCCAGTACTTC. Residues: CASSFGTVQETQYF.

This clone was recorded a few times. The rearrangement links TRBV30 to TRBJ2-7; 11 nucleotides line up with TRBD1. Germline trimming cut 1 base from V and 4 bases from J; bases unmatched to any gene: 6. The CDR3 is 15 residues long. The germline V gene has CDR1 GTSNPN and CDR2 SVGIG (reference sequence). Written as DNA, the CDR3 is TGTGCCTGGAGTGGGGGGACAGGGGGGACTTACGAGCAGTACTTC. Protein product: CAWSGGTGGTYEQYF.

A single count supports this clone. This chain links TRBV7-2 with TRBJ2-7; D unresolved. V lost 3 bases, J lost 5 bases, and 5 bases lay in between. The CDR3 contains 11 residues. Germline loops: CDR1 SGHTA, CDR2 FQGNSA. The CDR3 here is CASSFVNEQYF. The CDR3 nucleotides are TGTGCCAGCAGCTTTGTCAACGAGCAGTACTTC. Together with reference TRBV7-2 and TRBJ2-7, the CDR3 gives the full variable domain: GAGVSQSPSNKVTEKGKDVELRCDPISGHTALYWYRQSLGQGLEFLIYFQGNSAPDKSGLPSDRFSAERTGGSVSTLTIQRTQQEDSAVYLCASSFVNEQYFGPGTRLTVT.

The CDR3 here is CASSVRDRVSGELFF. For the CDR3, the DNA is TGTGCCAGCAGTGTCCGGGACAGGGTTTCCGGGGAGCTGTTTTTT. The chain employs TRBV6-1 and TRBJ2-2; 9 positions agree with TRBD1. The V and J ends lost 4 bases and 6 bases, in that order; junction bases with no gene match: 6. Germline-derived CDR1 and CDR2 are MNHNS and SASEGT. This CDR3 spans 15 amino acids.

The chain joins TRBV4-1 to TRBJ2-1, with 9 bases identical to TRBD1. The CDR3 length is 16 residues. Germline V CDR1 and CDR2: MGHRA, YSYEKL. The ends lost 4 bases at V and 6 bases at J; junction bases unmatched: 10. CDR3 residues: CASSPLTGGEGNEQFF. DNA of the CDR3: TGCGCCAGCAGCCCCCTCACAGGGGGCGAGGGCAATGAGCAGTTCTTC.

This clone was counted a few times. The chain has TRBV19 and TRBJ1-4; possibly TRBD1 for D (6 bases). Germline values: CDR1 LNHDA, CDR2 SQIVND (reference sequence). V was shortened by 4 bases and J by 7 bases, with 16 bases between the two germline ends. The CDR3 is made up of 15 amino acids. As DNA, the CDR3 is TGTGCCAGTAGTAATTTGGCGGGGGCGGCTGAAAAACTGTTTTTT. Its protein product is CASSNLAGAAEKLFF.

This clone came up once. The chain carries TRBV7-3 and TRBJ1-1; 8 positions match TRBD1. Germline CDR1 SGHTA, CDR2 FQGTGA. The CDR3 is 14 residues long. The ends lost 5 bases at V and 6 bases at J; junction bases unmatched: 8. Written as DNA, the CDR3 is TGTGCCAGCAGCGAGACAGGGGCTACCGCTGAAGCTTTCTTT. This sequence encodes CASSETGATAEAFF.

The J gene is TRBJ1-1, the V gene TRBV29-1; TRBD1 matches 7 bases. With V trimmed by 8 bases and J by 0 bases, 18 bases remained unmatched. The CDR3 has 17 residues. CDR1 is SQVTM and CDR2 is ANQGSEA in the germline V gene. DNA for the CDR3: TGCAGCTCTTTTCGTTGGGACAGTAACGCCGTGAACACTGAAGCTTTCTTT. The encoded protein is CSSFRWDSNAVNTEAFF.

The CDR3 loop is CASSPGGQGWDEQFF. The CDR3 nucleotides read TGTGCCAGCTCGCCCGGCGGACAGGGTTGGGATGAGCAGTTCTTC. The V and J genes are TRBV18 and TRBJ2-1; 8 bases fit TRBD1. Germline assignment: CDR1 KGHSH and CDR2 LQKENI. This CDR3 is 15 amino acids long. V lost 6 bases to trimming and J lost 8 bases; unmatched junction nucleotides: 12.

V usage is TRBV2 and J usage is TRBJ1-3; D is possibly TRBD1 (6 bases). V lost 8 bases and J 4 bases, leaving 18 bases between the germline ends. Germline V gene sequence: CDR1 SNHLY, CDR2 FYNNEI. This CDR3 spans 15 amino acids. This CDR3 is CASSSQGQKGNTIYF. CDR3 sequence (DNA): TGTGCCAGCTCCTCCCAGGGGCAAAAAGGAAACACCATATATTTT.

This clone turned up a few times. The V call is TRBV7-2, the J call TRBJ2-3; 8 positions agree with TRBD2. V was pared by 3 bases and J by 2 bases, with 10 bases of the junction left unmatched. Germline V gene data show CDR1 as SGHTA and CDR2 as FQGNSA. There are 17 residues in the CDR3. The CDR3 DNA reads TGTGCCAGCAGCTTCCACCCGGGACTAGAAAACACAGATACGCAGTATTTT. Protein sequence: CASSFHPGLENTDTQYF.

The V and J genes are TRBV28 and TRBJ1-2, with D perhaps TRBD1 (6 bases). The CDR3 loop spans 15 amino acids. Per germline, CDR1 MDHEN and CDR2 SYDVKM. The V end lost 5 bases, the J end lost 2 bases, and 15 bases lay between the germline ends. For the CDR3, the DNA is TGTGCCAGCAGTCGCTTGACAGGCATAAACTATGGCTACACCTTC. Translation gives CASSRLTGINYGYTF.

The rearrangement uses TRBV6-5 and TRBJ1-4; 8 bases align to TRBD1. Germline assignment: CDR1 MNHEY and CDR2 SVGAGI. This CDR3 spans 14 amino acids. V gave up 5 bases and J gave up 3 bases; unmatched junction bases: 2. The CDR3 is CASSPDRANEKLFF. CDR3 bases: TGTGCCAGCAGTCCGGACAGGGCTAATGAAAAACTGTTTTTT.

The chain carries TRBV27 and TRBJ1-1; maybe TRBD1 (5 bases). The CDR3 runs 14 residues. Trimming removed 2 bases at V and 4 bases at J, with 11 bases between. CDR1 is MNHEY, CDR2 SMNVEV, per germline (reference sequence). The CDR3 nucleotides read TGTGCCAGCAGTTTACCGGGGGTGCCCACTGAAGCTTTCTTT. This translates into CASSLPGVPTEAFF.

CDR3 sequence reads: CASSQEAGGHQTQYF. For the CDR3, the DNA is TGCGCCAGCAGCCAAGAGGCGGGGGGGCATCAGACCCAGTACTTC. The chain carries TRBV4-3 and TRBJ2-5; TRBD2 agrees at 9 bases. V lost 0 bases to trimming and J lost 6 bases; unmatched junction nucleotides: 5. Germline lookup yields CDR1 LGHNA and CDR2 YSLEER. The CDR3 length is 15 residues.